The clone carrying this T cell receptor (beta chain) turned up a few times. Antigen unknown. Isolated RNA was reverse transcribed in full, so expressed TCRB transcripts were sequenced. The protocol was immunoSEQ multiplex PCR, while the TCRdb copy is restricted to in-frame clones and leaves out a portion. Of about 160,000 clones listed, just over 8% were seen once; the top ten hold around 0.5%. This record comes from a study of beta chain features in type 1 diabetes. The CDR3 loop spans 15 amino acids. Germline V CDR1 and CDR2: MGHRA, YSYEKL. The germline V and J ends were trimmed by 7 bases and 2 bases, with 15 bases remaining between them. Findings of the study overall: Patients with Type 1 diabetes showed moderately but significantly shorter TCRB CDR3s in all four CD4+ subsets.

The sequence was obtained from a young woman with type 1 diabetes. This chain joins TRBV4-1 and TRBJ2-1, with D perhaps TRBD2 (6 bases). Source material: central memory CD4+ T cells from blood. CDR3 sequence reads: CASNPGSGAYNEQFF. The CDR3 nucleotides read TGCGCCAGCAACCCTGGGTCGGGGGCCTACAATGAGCAGTTCTTC.